This T cell receptor (beta chain) was observed in a study of blood T cell repertoires in COVID-19. In this sample, this clone turned up a few times. The J segment lost 5 bases and the V segment lost 10 bases, leaving 7 bases of the junction unmatched. Germline-derived CDR1 and CDR2 are MNHEY and SVGAGI. CDR3 length: 13 amino acids. Some clones are missing from TCRdb's copy, which holds only in-frame ones; the method was immunoSEQ multiplex PCR. The sample carries about 420,000 clones, about 87% recorded once. The TCR comes from a young man with COVID-19, enrolled during active disease. The sequenced material came from peripheral blood. V gene TRBV6-5 combines with J gene TRBJ2-3; 9 positions agree with TRBD1. CDR3 sequence reads: CATHRGRLDTQYF. The CDR3 DNA reads TGTGCCACCCACAGGGGGCGTTTAGATACGCAGTATTTT.